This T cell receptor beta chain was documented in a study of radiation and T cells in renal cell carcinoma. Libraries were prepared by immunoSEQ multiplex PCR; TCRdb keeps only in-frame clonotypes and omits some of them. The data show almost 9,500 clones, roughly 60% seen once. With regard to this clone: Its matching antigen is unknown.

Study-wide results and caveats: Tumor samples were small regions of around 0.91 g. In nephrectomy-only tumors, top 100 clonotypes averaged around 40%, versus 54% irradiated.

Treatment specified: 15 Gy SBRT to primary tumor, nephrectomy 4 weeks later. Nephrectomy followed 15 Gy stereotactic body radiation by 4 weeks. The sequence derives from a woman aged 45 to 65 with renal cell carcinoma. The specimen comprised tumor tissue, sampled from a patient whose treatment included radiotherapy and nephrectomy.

In DNA, the CDR3 is TGCGCCAGCAGCTTGGACGACACGGCAAACTATGGCTACACCTTC. As protein: CASSLDDTANYGYTF. The gene calls are TRBV5-1 and TRBJ1-2; no reliable D call. The V gene's germline CDR1 is SGHRS and CDR2 YFSETQ. CDR3 length equals 15 residues. V was cut by 0 bases and J by 2 bases, with 11 bases left in between. The whole variable domain, filled in from reference TRBV5-1 and TRBJ1-2, reads KAGVTQTPRYLIKTRGQQVTLSCSPISGHRSVSWYQQTPGQGLQFLFEYFSETQRNKGNFPGRFSGRQFSNSRSEMNVSTLELGDSALYLCASSLDDTANYGYTFGSGTRLTVV.